These 8 T cell receptor beta chains share one sample of origin, sequenced in a study of a mutant IDH1 vaccine in newly diagnosed glioma. Here immunoSEQ multiplex PCR was the method, and the copy in TCRdb shows in-frame clones only, minus some. Here the sample spans 25,000 to 35,000 clones, about 85% being singletons. Sample time point: week 5, during vaccination. In the vaccine, a single dose held 300 ug of the mutant IDH1 20-mer peptide, along with topical imiquimod. No antigen has been assigned to these receptors. The input for sequencing was peripheral blood mononuclear cells (PBMCs), taken from a glioma patient whose treatment included an IDH1 peptide vaccine. These receptors were collected from a middle-aged woman with glioma. Some clones in this sample may be carry-over from other donors' samples.

The chain joins TRBV19 to TRBJ2-2; 7 bases align to TRBD1. The CDR3 runs 14 residues. CDR1 is LNHDA and CDR2 is SQIVND in the germline V gene (reference sequence). With V trimmed by 6 bases and J by 5 bases, 6 bases remained unmatched. The CDR3 nucleotides are TGTGCCAGTAGACCCGGGACAGCAACCGGGGAGCTGTTTTTT. Translating it yields CASRPGTATGELFF.

This chain connects TRBV7-9 to TRBJ1-1; the D is unclear. Trimming cost V 4 bases and J 2 bases, with 11 bases left between them. The CDR3 is made up of 14 amino acids. Germline V gene data show CDR1 as SEHNR and CDR2 as FQNEAQ (reference sequence). This CDR3 reads CASSSLVGNTEAFF. DNA for the CDR3: TGTGCCAGCAGCTCATTGGTAGGCAACACTGAAGCTTTCTTT.

J is TRBJ2-5 and V is TRBV6-5; D might be TRBD2 (5 bases). V was clipped by 2 bases and J by 4 bases, with 14 bases between them. This CDR3 spans 15 amino acids. Germline V gives CDR1 MNHEY, CDR2 SVGAGI. The CDR3 region is CASSYTTRGRETQYF. The CDR3 DNA follows: TGTGCCAGCAGTTACACAACCCGGGGTCGAGAGACCCAGTACTTC.

The chain couples TRBV4-2 to TRBJ1-1; D unresolved. CDR1 LGHNA and CDR2 YNFKEQ come from the germline V gene. V was cut by 3 bases and J by 5 bases, with 13 bases left in between. The CDR3 is 14 residues long. The CDR3, as DNA: TGTGCCAGCAGCCAGACCCGGGTAGGTACTGAAGCTTTCTTT. Translation: CASSQTRVGTEAFF.

This clone was found a few times. J is TRBJ1-5 and V is TRBV6-1; D is ambiguous. CDR1 is MNHNS and CDR2 is SASEGT in the germline V gene. The CDR3 has 13 residues. The germline V and J ends were trimmed by 6 bases and 0 bases, with 6 bases remaining between them. CDR3 bases: TGTGCCAGCAGCCTTAATAGCAATCAGCCCCAGCATTTT. It yields the protein CASSLNSNQPQHF.

This clone was counted only a few times. V is TRBV7-2 and J is TRBJ2-1; D might be TRBD2 (5 bases). The CDR3 is 17 amino acids. Germline V gives CDR1 SGHTA, CDR2 FQGNSA. Trimming removed 5 bases at V and 10 bases at J, with 27 bases between. The CDR3 protein is CASSPGIAVGSGREQFF. CDR3 nucleotides: TGTGCCAGCAGCCCCGGTATCGCAGTTGGGAGCGGTCGAGAGCAGTTCTTC.

The J gene is TRBJ1-6, the V gene TRBV15; TRBD1 matches 8 bases. Per germline, CDR1 LNHNV and CDR2 YYDKDF (reference sequence). Trimming cost V 6 bases and J 13 bases; bases outside gene matches: 11. This CDR3 has 14 amino acids. The DNA for the CDR3 is TGTGCCACCAGGAGACAGGGGCCCACGGGGCCCCTCCACTTT. Its translation: CATRRQGPTGPLHF.

The chain combines TRBV2 with TRBJ2-5; D perhaps matches TRBD1 (5 bases). The J call could be wrong; TRBJ2-7 is a better fit for the DNA end. The CDR3 contains 15 residues. Germline CDR1 SNHLY, CDR2 FYNNEI. CDR3 DNA: TGTGCCAGCAGCGAGGTGATCAGGGCGGTCCGCGAGCAGTACTTC. Encoded protein: CASSEVIRAVREQYF.